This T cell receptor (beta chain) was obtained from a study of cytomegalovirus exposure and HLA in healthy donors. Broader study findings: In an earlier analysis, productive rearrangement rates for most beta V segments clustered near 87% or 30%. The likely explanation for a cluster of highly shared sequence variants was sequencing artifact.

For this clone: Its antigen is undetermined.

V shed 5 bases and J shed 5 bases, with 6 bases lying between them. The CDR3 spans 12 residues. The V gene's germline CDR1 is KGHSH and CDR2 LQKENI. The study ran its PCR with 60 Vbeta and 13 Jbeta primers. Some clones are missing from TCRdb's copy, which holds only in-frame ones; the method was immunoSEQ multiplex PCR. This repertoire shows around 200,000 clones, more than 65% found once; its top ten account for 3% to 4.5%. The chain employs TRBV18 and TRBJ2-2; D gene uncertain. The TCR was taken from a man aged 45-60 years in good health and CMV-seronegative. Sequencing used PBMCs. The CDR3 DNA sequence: TGTGCCAGCTCAACATGGACCGGGGAGCTGTTTTTT. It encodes CASSTWTGELFF.